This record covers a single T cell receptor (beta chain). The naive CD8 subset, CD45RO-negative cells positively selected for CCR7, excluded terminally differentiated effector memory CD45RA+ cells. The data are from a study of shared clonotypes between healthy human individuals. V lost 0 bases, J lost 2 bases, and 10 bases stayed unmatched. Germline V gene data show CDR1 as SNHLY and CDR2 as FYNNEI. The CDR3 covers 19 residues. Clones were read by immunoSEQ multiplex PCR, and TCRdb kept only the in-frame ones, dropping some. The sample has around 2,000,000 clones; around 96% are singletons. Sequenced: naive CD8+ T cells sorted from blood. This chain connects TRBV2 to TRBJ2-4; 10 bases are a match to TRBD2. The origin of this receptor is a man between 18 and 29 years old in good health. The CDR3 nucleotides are TGTGCCAGCAGTGAAGCCCCCCCGTGGACTAGCGGACCCAAAAACATTCAGTACTTC. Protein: CASSEAPPWTSGPKNIQYF.